The clone carrying this T cell receptor beta chain was seen ten or more times. Its specificity is not known. CDR1 is SNHLY and CDR2 is FYNNEI in the germline V gene. V lost 7 bases, J lost 1 base, and 14 bases lay in between. This CDR3 has 15 amino acids. The evidence that diagnosis relied on was clinical symptoms, serum thyroxine, TRAb, thyroid ultrasound and orbital computed tomography. The data are from a study of Graves' ophthalmopathy and Graves' hyperthyroidism. General study results and limits: Built on 13 signatures, a model told ophthalmopathy apart from stable hyperthyroidism with 85% to 90% sensitivity and around 80% specificity.

Scientists amplified the TCR beta CDR3 regions from RNA transcripts. Following a first-round RT-PCR that used HTBI primers, a second-round multiplex PCR was carried out. MiXCR, applied by TCRdb to the multiplex PCR reads, yields one record per CDR3 protein. The sample has some 520,000 distinct CDR3 sequences; about an eighth are singletons. The sample taken for sequencing was blood. The chain uses TRBV2 and TRBJ1-5; a possible D gene is TRBD1 (6 bases). The TCR originated in a woman between 25 and 40 years old with Graves' ophthalmopathy. In DNA form, the CDR3 reads TGTGCCAGCACCTTACAGGGTCTGAGCAATCAGCCCCAGCATTTT. Its protein product is CASTLQGLSNQPQHF.